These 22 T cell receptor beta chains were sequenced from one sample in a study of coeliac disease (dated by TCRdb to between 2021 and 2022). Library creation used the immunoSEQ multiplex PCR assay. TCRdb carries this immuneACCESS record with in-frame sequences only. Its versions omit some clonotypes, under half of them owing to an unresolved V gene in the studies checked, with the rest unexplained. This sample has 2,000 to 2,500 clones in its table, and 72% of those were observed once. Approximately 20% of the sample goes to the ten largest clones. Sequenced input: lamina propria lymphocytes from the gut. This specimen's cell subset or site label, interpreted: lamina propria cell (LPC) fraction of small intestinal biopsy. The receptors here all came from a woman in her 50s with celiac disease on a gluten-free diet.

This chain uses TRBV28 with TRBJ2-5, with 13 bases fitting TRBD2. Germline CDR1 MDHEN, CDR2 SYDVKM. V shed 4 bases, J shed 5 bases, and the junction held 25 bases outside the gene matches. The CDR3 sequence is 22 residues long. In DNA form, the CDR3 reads TGTGCCAGCAGTTCCTCTCACCCGACTAGCGGGGGGCCCTCTACGAGCCTGGAGACCCAGTACTTC. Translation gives CASSSSHPTSGGPSTSLETQYF.

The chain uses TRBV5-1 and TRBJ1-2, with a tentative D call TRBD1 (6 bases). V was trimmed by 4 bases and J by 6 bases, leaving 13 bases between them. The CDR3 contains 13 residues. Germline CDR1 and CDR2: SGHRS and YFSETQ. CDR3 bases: TGCGCCAGCAGCGCATGGACAGACGATGGCTACACCTTC. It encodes CASSAWTDDGYTF.

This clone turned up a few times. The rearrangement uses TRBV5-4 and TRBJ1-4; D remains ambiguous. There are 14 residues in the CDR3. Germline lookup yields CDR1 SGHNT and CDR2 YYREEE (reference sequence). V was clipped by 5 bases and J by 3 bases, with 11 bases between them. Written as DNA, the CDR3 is TGTGCCAGCAGGGACGGGGTAGCTAATGAAAAACTGTTTTTT. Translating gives CASRDGVANEKLFF.

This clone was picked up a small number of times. CDR3 in amino acids: CASSLGTNYGYTF. The CDR3 DNA follows: TGTGCCAGCAGCTTAGGGACAAACTATGGCTACACCTTC. The chain carries TRBV7-8 and TRBJ1-2; weak D call: TRBD1 (5 bases). V was pared by 1 base and J by 2 bases, with 5 bases between. The length of the CDR3 is 13 residues. Germline CDR1 SGHVS, CDR2 FQNEAQ.

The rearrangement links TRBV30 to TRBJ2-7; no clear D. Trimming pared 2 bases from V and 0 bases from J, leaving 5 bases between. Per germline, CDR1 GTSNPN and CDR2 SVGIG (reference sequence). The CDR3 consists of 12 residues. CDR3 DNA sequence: TGTGCCTGGAGTCTAGACTCCTACGAGCAGTACTTC. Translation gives CAWSLDSYEQYF.

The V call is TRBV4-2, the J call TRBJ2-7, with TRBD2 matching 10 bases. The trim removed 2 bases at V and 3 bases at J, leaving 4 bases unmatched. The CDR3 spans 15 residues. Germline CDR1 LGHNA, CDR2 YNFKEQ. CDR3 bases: TGTGCCAGCAGCCAAATTTCTAGCGGGGGCTACGAGCAGTACTTC. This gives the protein CASSQISSGGYEQYF.

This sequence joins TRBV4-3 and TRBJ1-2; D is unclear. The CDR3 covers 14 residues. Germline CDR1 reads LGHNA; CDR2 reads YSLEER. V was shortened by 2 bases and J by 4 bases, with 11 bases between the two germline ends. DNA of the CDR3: TGCGCCAGCAGCCAATCCGGAGTGAGCTATGGCTACACCTTC. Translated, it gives CASSQSGVSYGYTF.

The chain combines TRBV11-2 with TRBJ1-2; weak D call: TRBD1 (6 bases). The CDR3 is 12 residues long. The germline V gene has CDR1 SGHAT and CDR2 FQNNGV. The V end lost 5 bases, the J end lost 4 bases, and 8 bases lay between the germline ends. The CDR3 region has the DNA TGTGCCAGCAGCGAACAGGGCTATGGCTACACCTTC. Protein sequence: CASSEQGYGYTF.

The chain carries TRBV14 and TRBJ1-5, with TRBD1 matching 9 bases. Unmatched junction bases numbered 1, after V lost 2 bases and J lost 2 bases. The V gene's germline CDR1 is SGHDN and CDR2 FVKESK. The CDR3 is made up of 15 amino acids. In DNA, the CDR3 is TGTGCCAGCAGCCAAAGGACAGGGGGCAATCAGCCCCAGCATTTT. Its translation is CASSQRTGGNQPQHF. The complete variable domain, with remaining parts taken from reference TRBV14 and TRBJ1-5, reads EAGVTQFPSHSVIEKGQTVTLRCDPISGHDNLYWYRRVMGKEIKFLLHFVKESKQDESGMPNNRFLAERTGGTYSTLKVQPAELEDSGVYFCASSQRTGGNQPQHFGDGTRLSIL.

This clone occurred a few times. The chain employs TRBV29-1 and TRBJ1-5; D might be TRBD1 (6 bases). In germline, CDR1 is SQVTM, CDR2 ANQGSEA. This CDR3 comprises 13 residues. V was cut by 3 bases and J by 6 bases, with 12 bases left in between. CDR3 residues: CSVESGVGQPQHF. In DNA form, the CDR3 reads TGCAGCGTTGAGTCAGGGGTAGGTCAGCCCCAGCATTTT.

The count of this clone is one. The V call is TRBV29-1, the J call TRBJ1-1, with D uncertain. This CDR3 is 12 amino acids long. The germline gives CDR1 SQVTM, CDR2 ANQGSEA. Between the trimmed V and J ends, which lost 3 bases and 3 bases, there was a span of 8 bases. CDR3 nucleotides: TGCAGCGTTGACTCCGGGGACACTGAAGCTTTCTTT. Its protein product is CSVDSGDTEAFF.

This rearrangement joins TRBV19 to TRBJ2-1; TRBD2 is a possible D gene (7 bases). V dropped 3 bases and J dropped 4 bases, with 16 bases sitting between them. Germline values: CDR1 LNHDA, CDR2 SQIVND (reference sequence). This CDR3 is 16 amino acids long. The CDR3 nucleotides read TGTGCCAGTAGTATTGGGGGGGGGCGTGGATACAATGAGCAGTTCTTC. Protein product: CASSIGGGRGYNEQFF.

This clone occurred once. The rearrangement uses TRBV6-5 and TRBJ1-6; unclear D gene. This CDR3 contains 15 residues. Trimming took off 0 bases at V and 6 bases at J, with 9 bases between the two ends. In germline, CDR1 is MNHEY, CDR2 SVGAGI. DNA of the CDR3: TGTGCCAGCAGTTACTCCCCGGGTGGTAATTCACCCCTCCACTTT. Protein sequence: CASSYSPGGNSPLHF.

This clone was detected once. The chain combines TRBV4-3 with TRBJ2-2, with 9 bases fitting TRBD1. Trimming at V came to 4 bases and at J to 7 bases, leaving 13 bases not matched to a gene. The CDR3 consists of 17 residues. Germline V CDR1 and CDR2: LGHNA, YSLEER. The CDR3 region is CASSPAAGQGFGGELFF. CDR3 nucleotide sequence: TGCGCCAGCAGCCCAGCGGCCGGACAGGGGTTTGGCGGGGAGCTGTTTTTT.

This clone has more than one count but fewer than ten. CDR3 nucleotide sequence: TGTGCCAGCAGTTCCACAGGGAAGAGCTATGGCTACACCTTC. Translated: CASSSTGKSYGYTF. This chain connects TRBV6-1 to TRBJ1-2, with a possible D match to TRBD1 (6 bases). Trimming stripped 5 bases from V and 4 bases from J, with 14 bases between. The CDR3 covers 14 residues. From germline, CDR1 is MNHNS and CDR2 SASEGT.

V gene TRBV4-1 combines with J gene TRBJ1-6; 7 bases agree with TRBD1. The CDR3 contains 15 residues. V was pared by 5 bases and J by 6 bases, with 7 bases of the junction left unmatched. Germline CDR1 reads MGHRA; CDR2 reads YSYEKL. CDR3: CASSRADRVNSPLHF. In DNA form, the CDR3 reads TGCGCCAGCAGCAGGGCAGACAGGGTTAATTCACCCCTCCACTTT.

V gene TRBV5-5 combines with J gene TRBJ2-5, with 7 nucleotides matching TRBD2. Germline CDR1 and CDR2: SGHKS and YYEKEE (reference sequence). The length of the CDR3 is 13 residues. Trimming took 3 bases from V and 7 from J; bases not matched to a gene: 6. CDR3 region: CASSSGLDGTQYF. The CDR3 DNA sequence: TGTGCCAGCAGCTCTGGACTAGATGGGACCCAGTACTTC. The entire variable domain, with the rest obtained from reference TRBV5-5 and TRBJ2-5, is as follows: DAGVTQSPTHLIKTRGQQVTLRCSPISGHKSVSWYQQVLGQGPQFIFQYYEKEERGRGNFPDRFSARQFPNYSSELNVNALLLGDSALYLCASSSGLDGTQYFGPGTRLLVL.

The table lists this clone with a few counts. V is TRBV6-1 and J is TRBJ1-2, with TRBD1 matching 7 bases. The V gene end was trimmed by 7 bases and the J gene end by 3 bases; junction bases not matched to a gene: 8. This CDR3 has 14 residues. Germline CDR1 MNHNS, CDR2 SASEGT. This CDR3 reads CASKLGGGDYGYTF. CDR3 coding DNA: TGTGCCAGCAAGCTAGGGGGCGGGGACTATGGCTACACCTTC.

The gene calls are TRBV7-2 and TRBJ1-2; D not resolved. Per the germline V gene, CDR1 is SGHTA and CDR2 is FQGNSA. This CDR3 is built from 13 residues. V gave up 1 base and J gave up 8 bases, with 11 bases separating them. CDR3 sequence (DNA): TGTGCCAGCAGCTTAGTATGCCGGGAAGGCTACACCTTC. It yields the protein CASSLVCREGYTF.

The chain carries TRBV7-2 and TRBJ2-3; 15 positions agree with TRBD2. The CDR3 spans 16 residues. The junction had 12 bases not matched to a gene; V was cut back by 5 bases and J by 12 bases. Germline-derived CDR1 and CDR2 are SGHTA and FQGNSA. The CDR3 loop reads CASSTVPGLAGGRQYF. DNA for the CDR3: TGTGCCAGCAGCACCGTCCCGGGACTAGCGGGGGGTCGTCAGTATTTT.

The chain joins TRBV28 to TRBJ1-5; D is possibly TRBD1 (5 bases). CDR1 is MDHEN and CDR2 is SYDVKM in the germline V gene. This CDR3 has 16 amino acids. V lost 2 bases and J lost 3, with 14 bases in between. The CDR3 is CASSLRRGRINQPQHF. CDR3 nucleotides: TGTGCCAGCAGTTTAAGGAGGGGACGGATCAATCAGCCCCAGCATTTT.

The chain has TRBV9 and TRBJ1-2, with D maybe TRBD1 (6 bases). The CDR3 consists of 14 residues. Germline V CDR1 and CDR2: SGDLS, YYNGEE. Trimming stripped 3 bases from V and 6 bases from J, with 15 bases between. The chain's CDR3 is CASSGGGTTNGYTF. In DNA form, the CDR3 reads TGTGCCAGCAGCGGGGGGGGGACAACCAATGGCTACACCTTC.